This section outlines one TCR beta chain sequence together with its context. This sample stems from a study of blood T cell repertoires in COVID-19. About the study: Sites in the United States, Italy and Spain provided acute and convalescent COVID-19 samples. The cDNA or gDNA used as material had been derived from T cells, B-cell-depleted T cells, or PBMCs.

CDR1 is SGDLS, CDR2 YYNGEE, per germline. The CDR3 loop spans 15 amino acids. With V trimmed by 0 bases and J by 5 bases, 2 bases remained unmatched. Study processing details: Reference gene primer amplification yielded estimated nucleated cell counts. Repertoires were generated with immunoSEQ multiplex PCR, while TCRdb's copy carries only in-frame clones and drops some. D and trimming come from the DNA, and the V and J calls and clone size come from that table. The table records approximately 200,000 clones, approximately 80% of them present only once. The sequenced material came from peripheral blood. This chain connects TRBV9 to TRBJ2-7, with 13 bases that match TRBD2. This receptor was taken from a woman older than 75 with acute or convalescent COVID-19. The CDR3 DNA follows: TGTGCCAGCAGCGTAGGGGGACTAGCGGGGAACGAGCAGTACTTC. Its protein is CASSVGGLAGNEQYF.